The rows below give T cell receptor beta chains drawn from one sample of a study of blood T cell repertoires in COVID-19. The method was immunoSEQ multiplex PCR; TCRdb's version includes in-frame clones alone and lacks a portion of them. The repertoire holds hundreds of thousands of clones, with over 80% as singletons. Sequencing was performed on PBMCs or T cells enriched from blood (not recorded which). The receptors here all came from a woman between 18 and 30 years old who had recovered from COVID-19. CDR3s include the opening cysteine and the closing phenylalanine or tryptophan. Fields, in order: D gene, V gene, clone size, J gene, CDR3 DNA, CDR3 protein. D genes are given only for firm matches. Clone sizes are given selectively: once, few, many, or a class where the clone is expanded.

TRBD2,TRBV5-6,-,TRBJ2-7,TGTGCCAGCAGCTGGGGCCCCGGGACTAGCACATACGAGCAGTACTTC,CASSWGPGTSTYEQYF
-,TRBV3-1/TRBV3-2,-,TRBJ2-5,TGTGCCAGCAGCCGGGCGAATATCCAAGAGACCCAGTACTTC,CASSRANIQETQYF
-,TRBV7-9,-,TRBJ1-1,TGTGCCAGCAGCTTATACTCGTCTAGGACTGAAGCTTTCTTT,CASSLYSSRTEAFF
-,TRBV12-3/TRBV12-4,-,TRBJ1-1,TGTGCCAGCAGTTTAGGGGGGAGGGACGCTTTCTTT,CASSLGGRDAFF
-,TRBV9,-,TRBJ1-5,TGTGCCAGCAGCGAATACAGGGACCAGCCCCAGCATTTT,CASSEYRDQPQHF
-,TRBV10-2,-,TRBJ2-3,TGCGCCAGCCGCGCGGTGGCAGATACGCAGTATTTT,CASRAVADTQYF
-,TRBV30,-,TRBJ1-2,TGTGCCTGGAGAGGGGTGCAACTGGGGGGCTACACCTTC,CAWRGVQLGGYTF
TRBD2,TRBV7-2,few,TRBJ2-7,TGTGCCAGCAGCGGGACTAGCGGGAGCGCCTACGAGCAGTACTTC,CASSGTSGSAYEQYF
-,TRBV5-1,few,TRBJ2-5,TGCGCCAGCAGCTTGGATCCTGTTCAAGAGACCCAGTACTTC,CASSLDPVQETQYF
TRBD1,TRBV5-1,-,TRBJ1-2,TGCGCCAGCAGCTCCTACAGGGGGCCGGACGATGGCTACACCTTC,CASSSYRGPDDGYTF
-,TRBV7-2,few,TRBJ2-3,TGTGCCAGCAGCTTAGACCGAGGGGGAGCAGATACGCAGTATTTT,CASSLDRGGADTQYF
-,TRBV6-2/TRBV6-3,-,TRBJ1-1,TGTGCCAGCAGTTACGGGCAGCTCATGAACACTGAAGCTTTCTTT,CASSYGQLMNTEAFF
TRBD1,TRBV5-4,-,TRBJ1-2,TGTGCCAGCAGCCCTGGACAGGGAGGAGTCCCTAGGTATGGCTACACCTTC,CASSPGQGGVPRYGYTF
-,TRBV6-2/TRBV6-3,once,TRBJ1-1,TGTGCCAGCAGCCGGGCGGGCGAAGCTTTCTTT,CASSRAGEAFF
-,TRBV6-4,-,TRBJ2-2,TGTGCCAGCAGTGACTCGCCGGGGGTCGGGGAGCTGTTTTTT,CASSDSPGVGELFF
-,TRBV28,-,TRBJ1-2,TGTGCCAGCAGGACGGGGGTTACTTATGGCTACACCTTC,CASRTGVTYGYTF
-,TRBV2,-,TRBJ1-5,TGTGCCAGCAGTGAGGAGGGGCGTCAGCCCCAGCATTTT,CASSEEGRQPQHF
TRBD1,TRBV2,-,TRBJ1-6,TGTGCCAGCAGTGACAGGGGGAATAATTCACCCCTCCACTTT,CASSDRGNNSPLHF
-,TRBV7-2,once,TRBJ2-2,TGTGCCAGCAGCCCCGGGACGAACACCGGGGAGCTGTTTTTT,CASSPGTNTGELFF
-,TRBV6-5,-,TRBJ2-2,TGTGCCAGCAGTTACCAGTTCGAGGTCAACACCGGGGAGCTGTTTTTT,CASSYQFEVNTGELFF
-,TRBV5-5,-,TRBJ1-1,TGTGCCAGCAGCTTGGCAGGGAGGACTGAAGCTTTCTTT,CASSLAGRTEAFF
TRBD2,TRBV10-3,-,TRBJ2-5,TGTGCCATCAGTGAGTCAAAAGCGGGAGGAGTTCAAGAGACCCAGTACTTC,CAISESKAGGVQETQYF
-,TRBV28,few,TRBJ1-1,TGTGCCAGCAGTTCCTTAAGAGAGAACACTGAAGCTTTCTTT,CASSSLRENTEAFF
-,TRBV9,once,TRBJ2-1,TGTGCCAGCAGCGTACCCCTGGGCGTACCCAATGAGCAGTTCTTC,CASSVPLGVPNEQFF
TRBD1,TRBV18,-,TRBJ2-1,TGTGCCAGCTCACATTCAGGGGGTGTGGATGAGCAGTTCTTC,CASSHSGGVDEQFF
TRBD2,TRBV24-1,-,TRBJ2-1,TGTGCCACCAGTGATCCGCTCAGGTTGGGCGGGGGACACAATGAGCAGTTCTTC,CATSDPLRLGGGHNEQFF
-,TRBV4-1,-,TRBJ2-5,TGCGCCAGCAGCCAAGACCCGGTAAAACGGACCCAGTACTTC,CASSQDPVKRTQYF
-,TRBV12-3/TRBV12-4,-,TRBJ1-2,TGTGCCAGCAGTTTACGGGCTAACTATGGCTACACCTTC,CASSLRANYGYTF
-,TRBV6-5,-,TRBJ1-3,TGTGCCAGCAGCCAGCGGGAGGGATTTGGAAACACCATATATTTT,CASSQREGFGNTIYF
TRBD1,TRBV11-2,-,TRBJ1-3,TGTGCCAGCAGCGCAACGACAGGGGTTGGAAACACCATATATTTT,CASSATTGVGNTIYF
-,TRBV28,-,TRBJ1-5,TGTGCCAGCAGTCAGACTGGCTATCAGCCCCAGCATTTT,CASSQTGYQPQHF
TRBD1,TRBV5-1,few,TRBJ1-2,TGCGCCAGCAGCATCGGGACAGAGTATGGCTACACCTTC,CASSIGTEYGYTF
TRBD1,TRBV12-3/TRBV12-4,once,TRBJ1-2,TGTGCCAGCAGTTTAGGACAGGGCTGGGGCTACACCTTC,CASSLGQGWGYTF
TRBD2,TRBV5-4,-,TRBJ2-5,TGTGCCAGCAGCTTGGATCTAGCGGGGAAAGAGACCCAGTACTTC,CASSLDLAGKETQYF
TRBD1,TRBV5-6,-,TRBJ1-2,TGTGCCAGCAGCCCCCCAGGGGGAGACTATGGCTACACCTTC,CASSPPGGDYGYTF
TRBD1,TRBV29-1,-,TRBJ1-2,TGCAGCGTGGGACAGGACTATGGCTACACCTTC,CSVGQDYGYTF
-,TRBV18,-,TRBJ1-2,TGTGCCAGCTCACCAGGCCAGGGAAAGGGCTACACCTTC,CASSPGQGKGYTF
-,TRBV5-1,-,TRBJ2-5,TGCGCCAGCAGCTTGGCCCAGCGGTACTCACAAGAGACCCAGTACTTC,CASSLAQRYSQETQYF
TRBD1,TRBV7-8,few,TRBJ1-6,TGTGCCAGCAGCTTACGGACAGGGTCTAATTCACCCCTCCACTTT,CASSLRTGSNSPLHF
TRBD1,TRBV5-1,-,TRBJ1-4,TGCGCCAGCAGCGGAACCGGGACAGGGTTAGAAAAACTGTTTTTT,CASSGTGTGLEKLFF
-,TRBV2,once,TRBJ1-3,TGTGCCAGCACCCCTCACAGGGCTGGAAACACCATATATTTT,CASTPHRAGNTIYF
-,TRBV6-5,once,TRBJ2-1,TGTGCCAGCAGTTACTCTCTAGGGGGCTCCTACAATGAGCAGTTCTTC,CASSYSLGGSYNEQFF
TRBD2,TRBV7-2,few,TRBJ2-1,TGTGCCAGCAGCCATCTTCCGCCTTTGGGGACTAGCAGCAATGAGCAGTTCTTC,CASSHLPPLGTSSNEQFF
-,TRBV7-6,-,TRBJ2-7,TGTGCCAGCAGCTTAGGTGAGGACTCCTACGAGCAGTACTTC,CASSLGEDSYEQYF
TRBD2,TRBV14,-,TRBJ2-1,TGTGCCAGCAGCCAAGAAGTGACTAGCGTAAGAAATGAGCAGTTCTTC,CASSQEVTSVRNEQFF
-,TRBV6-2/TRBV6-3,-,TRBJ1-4,TGTGCCAGCAGTTACGAGTCAAGTGCAACTAATGAAAAACTGTTTTTT,CASSYESSATNEKLFF
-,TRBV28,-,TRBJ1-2,TGTGCCAGCAGTTTCAGAACGATCGGGGACTATGGCTACACCTTC,CASSFRTIGDYGYTF
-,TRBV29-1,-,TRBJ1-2,TGCAGCGTTGAATCGGGGGGCGTCGGTGGCTACACCTTC,CSVESGGVGGYTF
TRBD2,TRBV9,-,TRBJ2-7,TGTGCCAGCAGCGTGGCGGCGGGGGGCTCCTACGAGCAGTACTTC,CASSVAAGGSYEQYF
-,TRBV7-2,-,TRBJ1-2,TGTGCCAGCAGCTTAGAGGCGGTGACGTACTCTGGCTACACCTTC,CASSLEAVTYSGYTF
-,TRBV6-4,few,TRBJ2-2,TGTGCCAGCAGTGACTCCATTCAGGCCGGGGAGCTGTTTTTT,CASSDSIQAGELFF
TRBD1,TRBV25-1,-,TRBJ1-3,TGTGCCAGCAGTGAAAAGGACAGGGGGCCTGGAAACACCATATATTTT,CASSEKDRGPGNTIYF
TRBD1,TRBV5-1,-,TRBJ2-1,TGCGCCAGCAGCTTGGTATCCGGACAGGGTCACAATGAGCAGTTCTTC,CASSLVSGQGHNEQFF
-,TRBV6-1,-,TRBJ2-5,TGTGCCAGCAGTGAAATCAGGGTAGGGCAAGAGACCCAGTACTTC,CASSEIRVGQETQYF
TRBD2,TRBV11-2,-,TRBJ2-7,TGTGCCAGCAGCCCAGGGACTAGAAACGACGAGCAGTACTTC,CASSPGTRNDEQYF
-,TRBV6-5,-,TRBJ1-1,TGTGCCAGCAGCCATACCCCGGGGGGAAACACTGAAGCTTTCTTT,CASSHTPGGNTEAFF
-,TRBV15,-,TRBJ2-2,TGTGCCACCAGCAGAGATTACGTTAGCACCGGGGAGCTGTTTTTT,CATSRDYVSTGELFF